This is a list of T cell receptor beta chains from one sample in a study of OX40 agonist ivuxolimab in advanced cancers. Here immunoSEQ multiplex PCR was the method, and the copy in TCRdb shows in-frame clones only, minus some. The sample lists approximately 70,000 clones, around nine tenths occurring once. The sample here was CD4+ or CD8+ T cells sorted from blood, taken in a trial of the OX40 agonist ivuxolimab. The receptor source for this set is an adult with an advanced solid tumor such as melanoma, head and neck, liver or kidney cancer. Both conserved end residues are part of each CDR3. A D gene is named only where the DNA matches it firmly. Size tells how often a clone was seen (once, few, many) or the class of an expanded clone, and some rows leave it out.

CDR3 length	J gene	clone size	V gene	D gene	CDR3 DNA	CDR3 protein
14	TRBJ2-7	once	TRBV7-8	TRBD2	TGTGCCAGCAGCTTAGTAGGGACTAACTACGAGCAGTACTTC	CASSLVGTNYEQYF
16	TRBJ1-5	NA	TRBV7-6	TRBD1	TGTGCCAGCAGCCAATCCCCGGGACAGGCGAATCAGCCCCAGCATTTT	CASSQSPGQANQPQHF
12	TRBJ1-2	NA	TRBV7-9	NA	TGTGCCAGCATCCTCCTAGAGGATGGCTACACCTTC	CASILLEDGYTF
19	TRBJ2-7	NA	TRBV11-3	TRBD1	TGTGCCAGCAGCTCCCGGGACAGGGGCCCATTGCCCTCCCCCTACGAGCAGTACTTC	CASSSRDRGPLPSPYEQYF
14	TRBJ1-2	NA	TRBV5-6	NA	TGTGCCAGCAGCCAAACGGGGGACGGCTATGGCTACACCTTC	CASSQTGDGYGYTF
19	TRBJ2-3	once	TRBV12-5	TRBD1	TGTGCTAGTGGTTTGTTACCGGGACAGGGGGCTCGGGGCACAGATACGCAGTATTTT	CASGLLPGQGARGTDTQYF
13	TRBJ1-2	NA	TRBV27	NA	TGTGCCAGCAGTACAATAGACAGTGATGGCTACACCTTC	CASSTIDSDGYTF
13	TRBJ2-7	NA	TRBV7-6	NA	TGTGCCAGCAGCCCGGCGTTTGGCTACGAGCAGTACTTC	CASSPAFGYEQYF
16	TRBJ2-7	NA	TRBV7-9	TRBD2	TGTGCCAGCAGCTCCCCGTGGACTAGCCGGACTCGCGAGCAGTACTTC	CASSSPWTSRTREQYF
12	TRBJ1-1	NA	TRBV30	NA	TGTGCCTGGAAGGAAGGGCGTAATGAAGCTTTCTTT	CAWKEGRNEAFF
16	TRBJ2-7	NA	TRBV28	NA	TGTGCCAGCAGTCCAATCCCGGGACGCGTTTCCTACGAGCAGTACTTC	CASSPIPGRVSYEQYF
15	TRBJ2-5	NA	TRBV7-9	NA	TGTGCCAGCAGCACCTCCTACAGTGTGGTAGAGACCCAGTACTTC	CASSTSYSVVETQYF
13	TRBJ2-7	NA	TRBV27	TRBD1	TGTGCCAGCAGTTGGACAGGGACGAACGAGCAGTACTTC	CASSWTGTNEQYF
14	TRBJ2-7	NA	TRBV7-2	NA	TGTGCCAGCAGCTTAAGTTCACAGCCGATCGAGCAGTACTTC	CASSLSSQPIEQYF
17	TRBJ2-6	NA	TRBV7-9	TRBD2	TGTGCCAGCAGCTCTATAGCGGGACCGAGGGGGGCCAACGTCCTGACTTTC	CASSSIAGPRGANVLTF
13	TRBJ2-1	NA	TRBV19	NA	TGTGCCAGTAGTATAACACTTATCAATGAGCAGTTCTTC	CASSITLINEQFF
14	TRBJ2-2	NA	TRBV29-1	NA	TGCAGCGTTGAATTAAATAGTCGGTTGGGGGAGCTGTTTTTT	CSVELNSRLGELFF
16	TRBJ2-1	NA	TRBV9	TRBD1	TGTGCCAGCAGCGTAGAAGGGACAGGGCTTTTCAATGAGCAGTTCTTC	CASSVEGTGLFNEQFF
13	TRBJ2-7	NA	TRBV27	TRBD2	TGTGCCAGCAGTTTAGGACTAGCGAACGAGCAGTACTTC	CASSLGLANEQYF
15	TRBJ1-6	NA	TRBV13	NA	TGTGCCAGCAGCCGTGTCCGCGGGTACACTTCACCCCTCCACTTT	CASSRVRGYTSPLHF
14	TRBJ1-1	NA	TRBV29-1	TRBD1	TGCAGCGTTGAAGTACAGGGGAAGGGTACTGAAGCTTTCTTT	CSVEVQGKGTEAFF
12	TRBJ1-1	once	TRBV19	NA	TGTGCCAGTAGTCTCAAAGGGCCTGAAGCTTTCTTT	CASSLKGPEAFF
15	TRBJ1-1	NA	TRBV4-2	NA	TGTGCCAGCAGCCAAGATCGAGAAGCAGCCACTGAAGCTTTCTTT	CASSQDREAATEAFF
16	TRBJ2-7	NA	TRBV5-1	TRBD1	TGCGCCAGCAGCCTCCCCCAGGACAGGGTAGGGTACGAGCAGTACTTC	CASSLPQDRVGYEQYF
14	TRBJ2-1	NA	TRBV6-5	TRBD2	TGTGCCAGCAGTCCGGGGGGTTCCTACAATGAGCAGTTCTTC	CASSPGGSYNEQFF
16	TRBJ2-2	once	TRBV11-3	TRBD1	TGTGCCAGCAGCCGCGGGACAGGAGGATTCCCCGGGGAGCTGTTTTTT	CASSRGTGGFPGELFF
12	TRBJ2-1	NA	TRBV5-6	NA	TGTGCCAGCAGCTTAACTGGGAATGAGCAGTTCTTC	CASSLTGNEQFF
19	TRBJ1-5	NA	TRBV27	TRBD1	TGTGCCAGCAGCTTTCTTACAGGGACAGGGGGCGAAGGGGGTCAGCCCCAGCATTTT	CASSFLTGTGGEGGQPQHF
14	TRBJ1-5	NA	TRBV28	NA	TGTGCCAGCAGTTTCGCCTTTGGGAATCAGCCCCAGCATTTT	CASSFAFGNQPQHF
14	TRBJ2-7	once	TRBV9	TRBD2	TGTGCCAGCAGCGTAGAAGGGACTAACTACGAGCAGTACTTC	CASSVEGTNYEQYF